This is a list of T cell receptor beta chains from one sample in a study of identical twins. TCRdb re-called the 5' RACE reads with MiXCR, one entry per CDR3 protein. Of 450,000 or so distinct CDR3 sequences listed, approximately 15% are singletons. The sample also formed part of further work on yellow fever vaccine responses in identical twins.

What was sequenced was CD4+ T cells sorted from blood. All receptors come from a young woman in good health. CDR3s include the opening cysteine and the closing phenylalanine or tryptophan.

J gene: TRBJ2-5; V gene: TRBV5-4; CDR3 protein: CASRYPGQETQYF
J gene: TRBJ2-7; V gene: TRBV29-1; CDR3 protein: CSVQMSLYEQYF
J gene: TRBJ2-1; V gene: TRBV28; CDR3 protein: CASSFKPGSYNEQFF
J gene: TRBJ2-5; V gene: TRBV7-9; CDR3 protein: CASSFGKAGRQETQYF
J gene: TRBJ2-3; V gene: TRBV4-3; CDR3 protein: CASSPEGAPTDTQYF
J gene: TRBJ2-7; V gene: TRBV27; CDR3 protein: CASSLVQGTSYEQYF
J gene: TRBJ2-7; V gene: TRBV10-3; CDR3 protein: CAIRYEREFTGEQYF
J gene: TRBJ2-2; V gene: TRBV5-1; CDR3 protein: CASSGEGPNTGELFF
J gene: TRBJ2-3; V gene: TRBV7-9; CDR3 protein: CASSSDRAAGDTQYF
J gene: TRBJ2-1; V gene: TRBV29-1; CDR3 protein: CSVRKGVQGNNEQFF
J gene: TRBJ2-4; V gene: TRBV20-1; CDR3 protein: CSARDGTGVKNIQYF
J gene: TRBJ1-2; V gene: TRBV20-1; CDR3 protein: CSARDMRGATGGYTF
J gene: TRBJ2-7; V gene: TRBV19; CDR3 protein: CASSRVKGGEQYF
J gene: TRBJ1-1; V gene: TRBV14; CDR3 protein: CASSQVPKTGRNTEAFF
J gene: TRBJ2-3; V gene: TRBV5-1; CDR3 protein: CASSLDGRGGRTDTQYF
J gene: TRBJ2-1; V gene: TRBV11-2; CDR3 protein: CASSLDSGKGNEQFF
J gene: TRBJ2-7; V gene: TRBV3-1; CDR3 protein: CASSQAHEQYF
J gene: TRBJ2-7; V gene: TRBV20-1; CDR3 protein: CSAPTGAPTGEQYF
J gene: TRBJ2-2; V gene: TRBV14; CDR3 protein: CASSQVRNTGELFF
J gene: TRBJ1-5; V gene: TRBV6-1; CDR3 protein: CASSPLLGNQPQHF
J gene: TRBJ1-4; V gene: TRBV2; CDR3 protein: CASSRDRTSTNEKLFF
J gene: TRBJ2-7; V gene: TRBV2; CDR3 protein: CASRSTSGGAHEQYF
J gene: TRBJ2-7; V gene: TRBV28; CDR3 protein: CASTRGGQSYEQYF
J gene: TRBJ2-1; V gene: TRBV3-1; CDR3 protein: CASSQEGTTIHNEQFF
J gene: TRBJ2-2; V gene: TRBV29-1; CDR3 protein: CSVASVTNTGELFF
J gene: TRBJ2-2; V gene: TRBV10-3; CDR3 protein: CAISEDDRDTGELFF
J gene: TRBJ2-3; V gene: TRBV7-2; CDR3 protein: CASSDPTVSSDTQYF
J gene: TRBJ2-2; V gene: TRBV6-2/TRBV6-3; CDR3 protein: CASSRANPGLAGKNTGELFF
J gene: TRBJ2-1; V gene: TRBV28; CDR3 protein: CASRLRQASSYNEQFF
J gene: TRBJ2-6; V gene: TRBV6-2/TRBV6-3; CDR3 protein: CASSWDISSGANVLTF
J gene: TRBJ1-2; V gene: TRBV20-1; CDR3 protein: CSARDSGTGVHGYTF
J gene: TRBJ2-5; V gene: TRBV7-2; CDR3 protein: CASSSGPIEETQYF
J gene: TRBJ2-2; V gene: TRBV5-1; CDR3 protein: CASSGGAGTGELFF
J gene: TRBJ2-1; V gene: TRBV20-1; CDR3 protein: CRENGEQFF
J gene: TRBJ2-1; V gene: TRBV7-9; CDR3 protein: CASSPVGGEQFF
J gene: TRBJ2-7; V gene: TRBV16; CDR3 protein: CASSQRGPGRYEQYF
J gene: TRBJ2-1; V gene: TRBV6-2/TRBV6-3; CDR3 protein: CASSPKGLAVSNEQFF
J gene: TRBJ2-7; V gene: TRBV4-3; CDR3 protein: CASSRTSGTSCEQYF